This T cell receptor (beta chain) came from a study of cytomegalovirus exposure and HLA in healthy donors. PCR primers comprised 60 Vbeta and 13 Jbeta primers. Sequenced by immunoSEQ multiplex PCR; TCRdb stores in-frame clones only, minus some. The table shows 160,000 or so clones, with 70% to 90% occurring only once. Germline-derived CDR1 and CDR2 are MNHNS and SASEGT. The CDR3 spans 13 residues. V was clipped by 2 bases and J by 10 bases; unmatched bases: 7. As for the donors, each was a healthy bone marrow donor. The TCR sequence derives from a woman aged 25 to 39 in good health and CMV-seropositive. V usage is TRBV6-1 and J usage is TRBJ1-1, with 7 bases matching TRBD1. The sequenced material came from PBMCs. The CDR3 sequence: CASSETDRVGAFF. The CDR3 nucleotides read TGTGCCAGCAGTGAAACAGACAGGGTTGGAGCTTTCTTT.